The next 26 T cell receptor beta chains were all read from a single sample in a study of technical replicates of blood from several donors. TCRdb's copy holds only in-frame clones and misses some; the assay was immunoSEQ multiplex PCR. The data hold fewer than 100,000 clones, with 85% to 95% observed a single time. The sample taken for sequencing was T cells isolated from PBMCs. These receptors all stem from a human donor in good health.

The V and J genes are TRBV7-2 and TRBJ1-4; D perhaps matches TRBD1 (6 bases). The CDR3 is 14 residues long. The V end was cut by 5 bases, the J end by 9 bases, with 16 bases between. In germline, CDR1 is SGHTA, CDR2 FQGNSA. CDR3 in DNA: TGTGCCAGCAGCGGGGAGGGTCAGGGGAAAAAACTGTTTTTT. Its protein is CASSGEGQGKKLFF. The variable domain in full, with the rest retrieved from reference TRBV7-2 and TRBJ1-4, is GAGVSQSPSNKVTEKGKDVELRCDPISGHTALYWYRQSLGQGLEFLIYFQGNSAPDKSGLPSDRFSAERTGGSVSTLTIQRTQQEDSAVYLCASSGEGQGKKLFFGSGTQLSVL.

The chain employs TRBV25-1 and TRBJ2-2, with D possibly TRBD1 on 6 matching bases. Germline assignment: CDR1 MGHDK and CDR2 SYGVNS. The length of the CDR3 is 14 residues. Trimming left V 2 bases short and J 6 bases short, with 10 bases between. This CDR3 reads CASSEVSGAGELFF. In DNA, the CDR3 is TGTGCCAGCAGTGAAGTCTCAGGGGCCGGGGAGCTGTTTTTT.

With respect to this clone: Additional DNA sequences in this sample encode the identical CDR3. The rearrangement links TRBV6-6 to TRBJ2-2, with 10 nucleotides matching TRBD1. The CDR3 loop spans 15 amino acids. V trimming: 2 bases; J trimming: 6 bases; junction bases outside the gene matches: 3. Germline V gene sequence: CDR1 MNHNY, CDR2 SVGAGI (reference sequence). CDR3: CASSYRTGGAGELFF. CDR3 sequence (DNA): TGTGCCAGCAGTTACCGGACAGGGGGTGCCGGGGAGCTGTTTTTT.

The chain couples TRBV6-1 to TRBJ2-7, with 9 bases identical to TRBD2. Looked up from germline, CDR1 is MNHNS and CDR2 is SASEGT. The CDR3 is made up of 14 amino acids. V dropped 4 bases and J dropped 0; count of bases not matched to a gene: 1. CDR3 DNA sequence: TGTGCCAGCAGTGGACTAGCGGCCTCCTACGAGCAGTACTTC. It specifies CASSGLAASYEQYF.

The V call is TRBV6-1, the J call TRBJ1-1; perhaps TRBD1 as D (6 bases). The CDR3 covers 16 residues. Trimming shortened V by 2 bases and J by 1 base, and 14 bases separated the two germline ends. Germline V lookup: CDR1 MNHNS, CDR2 SASEGT. The CDR3 spells CASSEIGDNPNTEAFF. The DNA for the CDR3 is TGTGCCAGCAGTGAAATAGGGGACAACCCGAACACTGAAGCTTTCTTT.

The chain recombines TRBV9 with TRBJ2-1, with 12 bases lining up with TRBD1. The CDR3 covers 16 residues. Germline CDR1 reads SGDLS; CDR2 reads YYNGEE. The trim removed 4 bases at V and 7 bases at J, leaving 9 bases unmatched. The CDR3 region is CASSTTSGQGANEQFF. In nucleotides, the CDR3 is TGTGCCAGCAGCACCACTTCGGGACAGGGGGCGAATGAGCAGTTCTTC.

This clone was seen once. The V call is TRBV6-5, the J call TRBJ2-5; maybe TRBD2 (6 bases). V lost 0 bases, J lost 5 bases, and 13 bases lay in between. This CDR3 region has 15 residues. Germline assignment: CDR1 MNHEY and CDR2 SVGAGI. Here the CDR3 DNA reads TGTGCCAGCAGTTACTCCGGGTCCCGGGGGGAGACCCAGTACTTC. Translated: CASSYSGSRGETQYF.

The V and J genes are TRBV7-9 and TRBJ2-1, with D unresolved. The germline V gene encodes CDR1 SEHNR and CDR2 FQNEAQ (reference sequence). The V gene lost 3 bases and the J gene lost 4 bases, with 10 bases spanning the gap. The CDR3 is made up of 14 amino acids. The CDR3 DNA reads TGTGCCAGCAGCTTTCTTGACTTGTACAATGAGCAGTTCTTC. This sequence encodes CASSFLDLYNEQFF.

This sequence joins TRBV9 and TRBJ1-2; D is possibly TRBD1 (5 bases). This CDR3 is 15 amino acids long. Germline loops: CDR1 SGDLS, CDR2 YYNGEE. The V end was cut by 4 bases, the J end by 6 bases, with 19 bases between. DNA for the CDR3: TGTGCCAGCAGCCTCAGTGGGGACTCTAATAATGGCTACACCTTC. Translated, it gives CASSLSGDSNNGYTF.

This chain links TRBV10-3 with TRBJ1-5; unclear D gene. V lost 4 bases and J lost 0, with 7 bases in between. CDR3 length: 14 amino acids. Looked up from germline, CDR1 is ENHRY and CDR2 is SYGVKD. The CDR3 region has the DNA TGTGCCATCAGTGCAGGTAATAGCAATCAGCCCCAGCATTTT. Translation gives CAISAGNSNQPQHF.

The chain carries TRBV6-6 and TRBJ1-1; D remains ambiguous. Germline V gene sequence: CDR1 MNHNY, CDR2 SVGAGI (reference sequence). The V end lost 0 bases, the J end lost 1 base, and 9 bases lay between the germline ends. There are 15 residues in the CDR3. In DNA, the CDR3 is TGTGCCAGCAGTTACTCACTCCCCCAGAACACTGAAGCTTTCTTT. Amino acid sequence: CASSYSLPQNTEAFF.

The CDR3 region has the DNA TGTGCCAGCAGCTTGAAAACCGGGACTAGCGGGTCAGGCTCCTACGAGCAGTACTTC. Translating it yields CASSLKTGTSGSGSYEQYF. This chain uses TRBV12-1 with TRBJ2-7; the table's D call TRBD2 went unverified against the DNA. TRBV12-1 is designated a pseudogene. CDR3 length: 19 residues.

The chain couples TRBV29-1 to TRBJ1-5, with TRBD1 matching 7 bases. The CDR3 totals 13 residues. Germline assignment: CDR1 SQVTM and CDR2 ANQGSEA. V gave up 7 bases and J gave up 4 bases; unmatched junction bases: 7. CDR3 DNA: TGCAGCGCTAGGGACAGCTTAAATCAGCCCCAGCATTTT. Translation: CSARDSLNQPQHF. The full variable domain, its missing parts supplied by reference TRBV29-1 and TRBJ1-5, is SAVISQKPSRDICQRGTSLTIQCQVDSQVTMMFWYRQQPGQSLTLIATANQGSEATYESGFVIDKFPISRPNLTFSTLTVSNMSPEDSSIYLCSARDSLNQPQHFGDGTRLSIL.

The CDR3 spells CASSIRTGRFVEVRNEQFF. CDR3 sequence (DNA): TGTGCCAGTAGTATTCGGACAGGAAGGTTTGTAGAGGTACGCAATGAGCAGTTCTTC. The gene calls are TRBV19 and TRBJ2-1, with 7 positions matching TRBD1. Trimming cost V 3 bases and J 6 bases; bases outside gene matches: 20. The CDR3 runs 19 residues. CDR1 and CDR2 from the germline V gene are LNHDA and SQIVND (reference sequence).

The rearrangement links TRBV10-1 to TRBJ2-5; maybe TRBD2 (6 bases). This CDR3 is built from 14 residues. Germline V lookup: CDR1 WNHNN, CDR2 SYGVQD (reference sequence). The V end lost 2 bases, the J end lost 2 bases, and 9 bases lay between the germline ends. In DNA, the CDR3 is TGCGCCAGCAGTGAGCCGGGAGTACAAGAGACCCAGTACTTC. This translates into CASSEPGVQETQYF.

The chain combines TRBV6-1 with TRBJ1-5; no definite D call. The CDR3 extends over 15 amino acids. CDR1 MNHNS and CDR2 SASEGT come from the germline V gene. V was shortened by 0 bases and J by 0 bases, with 6 bases between the two germline ends. The CDR3 loop reads CASSEAEYSNQPQHF. In DNA, the CDR3 is TGTGCCAGCAGTGAAGCAGAGTATAGCAATCAGCCCCAGCATTTT.

This chain links TRBV6-5 with TRBJ2-2; 11 nucleotides agree with TRBD2. The germline CDR1 and CDR2 sequences are MNHEY and SVGAGI. Losses at the gene ends were 6 bases for V and 5 bases for J; bases not matched to a gene: 5. CDR3 length equals 15 residues. The CDR3 protein is CASSGSGRATGELFF. DNA of the CDR3: TGTGCCAGCAGCGGTAGCGGGAGGGCTACCGGGGAGCTGTTTTTT.

The chain links TRBV2 to TRBJ2-5; D perhaps matches TRBD1 (5 bases). Germline CDR1 reads SNHLY; CDR2 reads FYNNEI. The CDR3 runs 14 residues. The V and J ends lost 6 bases and 4 bases respectively, with 15 bases between them. The CDR3 reads CASSPPGLTETQYF. As DNA, the CDR3 is TGTGCCAGCAGCCCTCCAGGGCTTACAGAGACCCAGTACTTC.

V and J are TRBV27 and TRBJ1-5; TRBD1 matches 10 bases. This CDR3 is 14 amino acids long. The germline V gene has CDR1 MNHEY and CDR2 SMNVEV (reference sequence). The ends lost 4 bases at V and 6 bases at J; junction bases unmatched: 3. The CDR3 nucleotides read TGTGCCAGCAGTTACGACAGGGGGCGTCAGCCCCAGCATTTT. It encodes CASSYDRGRQPQHF.

The rearrangement joins TRBV20-1 to TRBJ2-1; no clear D. Germline CDR1 reads DFQATT; CDR2 reads SNEGSKA (reference sequence). V lost 8 bases to trimming and J lost 6 bases, with 11 bases between them. The CDR3 spans 11 residues. The CDR3 region has the DNA TGCAGTCTAGAGGAATCCAATGAGCAGTTCTTC. It codes for CSLEESNEQFF.

The rearrangement joins TRBV5-1 to TRBJ2-1, with a weak D call TRBD1 (5 bases). Per germline, CDR1 SGHRS and CDR2 YFSETQ. The CDR3 length is 14 residues. Between the trimmed V and J ends, which lost 4 bases and 6 bases, there was a span of 14 bases. The CDR3 loop reads CASSQGALGNEQFF. CDR3 DNA: TGCGCCAGCAGCCAAGGGGCGCTGGGCAATGAGCAGTTCTTC.

The chain recombines TRBV19 with TRBJ1-1, with 8 positions matching TRBD1. Losses at the gene ends were 6 bases for V and 5 bases for J; bases not matched to a gene: 2. The CDR3 runs to 12 residues. CDR1 LNHDA and CDR2 SQIVND come from the germline V gene (reference sequence). CDR3 nucleotide sequence: TGTGCCAGTAGAAGGACAGGGACTGAAGCTTTCTTT. Protein product: CASRRTGTEAFF. Filled out from reference TRBV19 and TRBJ1-1, the complete variable domain reads DGGITQSPKYLFRKEGQNVTLSCEQNLNHDAMYWYRQDPGQGLRLIYYSQIVNDFQKGDIAEGYSVSREKKESFPLTVTSAQKNPTAFYLCASRRTGTEAFFGQGTRLTVV.

This rearrangement joins TRBV9 to TRBJ2-7, with TRBD1 matching over 7 bases. The germline gives CDR1 SGDLS, CDR2 YYNGEE. The CDR3 covers 14 residues. The junction had 3 bases not matched to a gene; V was cut back by 3 bases and J by 0 bases. CDR3 residues: CASSAAGGSYEQYF. The CDR3 DNA is TGTGCCAGCAGCGCCGCAGGGGGCTCCTACGAGCAGTACTTC.

The genes are TRBV5-1 and TRBJ1-4, with TRBD1 matching over 8 bases. Germline CDR1 is SGHRS and CDR2 is YFSETQ. The length of the CDR3 is 15 residues. V shed 4 bases and J 6 bases; nucleotides not matched to a gene: 8. The CDR3 bases are TGCGCCAGCAGCCCGGACAGGGCTAATGATGAAAAACTGTTTTTT. This sequence encodes CASSPDRANDEKLFF.

The genes are TRBV30 and TRBJ1-1, with 8 bases identical to TRBD1. The CDR3 runs to 12 residues. The J segment lost 4 bases and the V segment lost 5 bases, leaving 3 bases of the junction unmatched. Germline CDR1 and CDR2: GTSNPN and SVGIG (reference sequence). The CDR3 protein is CAWGQGPTEAFF. In DNA form, the CDR3 reads TGTGCCTGGGGACAGGGCCCCACTGAAGCTTTCTTT.

The genes are TRBV27 and TRBJ2-7, with 8 positions matching TRBD1. The CDR3 sequence is 14 residues long. Trimming removed 6 bases from V and 4 bases from J; junction bases left unmatched: 8. The germline gives CDR1 MNHEY, CDR2 SMNVEV (reference sequence). The CDR3: CASRDQGARYEQYF. The CDR3 nucleotides read TGTGCCAGCAGGGATCAGGGGGCGCGGTACGAGCAGTACTTC.